The sequence of this TCR beta chain was determined in a study of response to subunit inactivated influenza vaccine. In TCRdb, the RT-PCR reads were re-called with MiXCR into one record per CDR3 protein. The table records over 150,000 distinct CDR3 sequences, around a tenth of them present only once. General study results and limits: Authors proposed each seasonal influenza vaccination draws in few new T cells.

At least ten counts were recorded for this clonotype. Its target is unknown. The CDR3 length is 18 residues. V gave up 8 bases and J gave up 0 bases; unmatched junction bases: 16. CDR1 and CDR2 from the germline V gene are MNHEY and SMNVEV (reference sequence). This rearrangement joins TRBV27 to TRBJ2-3; 8 bases are a match to TRBD2. Sequenced material: non-naive T cells sorted from PBMCs, taken on the day of vaccination. The TCR sequence derives from a man aged 45 to 65 who received an inactivated influenza vaccine. The CDR3 reads CASAYRQEASGSTDTQYF. In DNA, the CDR3 is TGTGCCAGCGCCTACAGGCAAGAGGCTAGCGGGAGCACAGATACGCAGTATTTT.